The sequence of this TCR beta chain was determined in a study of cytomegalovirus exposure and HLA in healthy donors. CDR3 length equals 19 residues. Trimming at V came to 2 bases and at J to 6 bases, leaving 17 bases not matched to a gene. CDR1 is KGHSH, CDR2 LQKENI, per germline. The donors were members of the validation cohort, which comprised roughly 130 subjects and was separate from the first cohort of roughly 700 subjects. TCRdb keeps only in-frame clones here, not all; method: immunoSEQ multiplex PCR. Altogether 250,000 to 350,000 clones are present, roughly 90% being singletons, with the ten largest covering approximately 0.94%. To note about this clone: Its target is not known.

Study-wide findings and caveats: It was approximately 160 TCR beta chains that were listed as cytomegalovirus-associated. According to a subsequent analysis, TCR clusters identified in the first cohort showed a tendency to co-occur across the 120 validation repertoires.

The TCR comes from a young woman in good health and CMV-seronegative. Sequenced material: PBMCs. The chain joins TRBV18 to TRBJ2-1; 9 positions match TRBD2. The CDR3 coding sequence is TGTGCCAGCTCACCATTATCTGGGTTAGCGGGAGAACCTAGCAATGAGCAGTTCTTC. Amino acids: CASSPLSGLAGEPSNEQFF.